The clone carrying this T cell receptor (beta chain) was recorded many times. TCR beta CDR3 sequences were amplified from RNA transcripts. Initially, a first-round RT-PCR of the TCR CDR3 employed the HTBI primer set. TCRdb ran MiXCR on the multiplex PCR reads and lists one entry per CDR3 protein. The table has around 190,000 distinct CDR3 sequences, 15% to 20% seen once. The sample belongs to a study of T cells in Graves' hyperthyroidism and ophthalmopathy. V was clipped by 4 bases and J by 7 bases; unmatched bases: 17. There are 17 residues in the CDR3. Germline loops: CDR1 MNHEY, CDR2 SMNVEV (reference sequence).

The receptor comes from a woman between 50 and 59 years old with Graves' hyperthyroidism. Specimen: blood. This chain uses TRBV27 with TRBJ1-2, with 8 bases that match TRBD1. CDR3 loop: CASSSTGGHPHILGYTF. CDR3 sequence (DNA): TGTGCCAGCAGTTCAACAGGGGGGCACCCACACATTCTTGGCTACACCTTC.